The rows below give T cell receptor beta chains drawn from one sample of a study of OX40 agonist ivuxolimab in advanced cancers. The repertoire was sequenced with immunoSEQ multiplex PCR; TCRdb's copy has only in-frame clones and lacks some. The sample includes more than 45,000 clones, under 95% of them seen just once. This material consisted of CD4+ or CD8+ T cells sorted from blood, taken in a trial of the OX40 agonist ivuxolimab. All receptors derive from an adult with an advanced solid tumor such as melanoma, head and neck, liver or kidney cancer. Both conserved end residues are part of each CDR3. Clone size is not always given. Where it is, it says once, few, many or a class for expanded clones.

>-|TRBV30|TRBJ2-7
CAWRPPLTYEQYF
>once|TRBV11-2|TRBJ2-1
CASSLEEAARNNEQFF
>few|TRBV30|TRBJ1-1
CAWSVLGWTEAFF
>-|TRBV27|TRBJ1-2
CASSLSQGPVNYGYTF
>-|TRBV13|TRBJ1-3
CASSLEWQGSGNTIYF
>-|TRBV28|TRBJ2-7
CASSLSGTLSYEQYF
>few|TRBV5-4|TRBJ2-7
CASRSGTGSSYEQYF
>-|TRBV27|TRBJ2-7
CASSLFRGPEQYF
>-|TRBV4-1|TRBJ2-7
CASSRSWEDEQYF
>-|TRBV29-1|TRBJ2-3
CSGARQSTDTQYF
>-|TRBV15|TRBJ2-7
CATSRGALSNYEQYF
>-|TRBV28|TRBJ2-3
CASAIGREFIDTQYF
>-|TRBV23-1|TRBJ2-7
CASSQCTGRVPEQYF
>-|TRBV4-1|TRBJ2-5
CASSGGLEVYF
>once|TRBV27|TRBJ2-7
CASSLAGQGIYEQYF
>-|TRBV29-1|TRBJ1-2
CSVESSGDDPNYGYTF
>-|TRBV28|TRBJ2-7
CASSFRQAAYEQYF
>-|TRBV27|TRBJ2-5
CASTGLVETQYF
>-|TRBV28|TRBJ2-7
CASTLGDRAREQYF
>-|TRBV19|TRBJ1-1
CASSIDGTVLNTEAFF
>-|TRBV30|TRBJ2-7
CAWSPGGSYEQYF
>-|TRBV10-1|TRBJ2-1
CASSESGKSNEQFF
>-|TRBV7-3|TRBJ2-3
CASSPRGAGEGTDTQYF
>-|TRBV30|TRBJ2-2
CAWRGDIQFTGELFF
>-|TRBV29-1|TRBJ2-1
CSVDPSGSGNEQFF
>-|TRBV11-3|TRBJ2-7
CASSTPFPPSSYEQYF
>once|TRBV18|TRBJ1-1
CASSDRQGFVTEAFF
>-|TRBV19|TRBJ2-7
CASRTGTGGSYEQYF
>-|TRBV19|TRBJ2-7
CASSIGAGVNYEQYF
>-|TRBV4-2|TRBJ2-5
CASSQDSAFEAFQETQYF
>-|TRBV30|TRBJ2-1
CAWGASGKTGEQFF
>few|TRBV2|TRBJ2-7
CASSEGLAGSYEQYF
>-|TRBV27|TRBJ1-5
CASSPLPGGSQPQHF
>-|TRBV7-2|TRBJ2-3
CASKSFWTGYTDTQYF
>-|TRBV28|TRBJ1-2
CASSDVSGGGYTF
>-|TRBV5-1|TRBJ2-7
CASSSSTSGSYEQYF
>-|TRBV21-1|TRBJ2-7
CASSKERTGAYEQYF
>once|TRBV5-6|TRBJ2-1
CASIPTGAPSSYNEQFF
>-|TRBV27|TRBJ2-3
CASSFGLAENTDTQYF
>few|TRBV27|TRBJ2-5
CASSLSPGQGETQYF
>-|TRBV5-1|TRBJ2-2
CASSFRVGELFF
>once|TRBV2|TRBJ2-5
CASSPIGLAGETQYF
>-|TRBV19|TRBJ1-2
CASSAGVYGYTF
>-|TRBV5-1|TRBJ2-7
CASSYGSSYEQYF
>-|TRBV27|TRBJ2-2
CASRGRLAVNTGELFF
>-|TRBV6-5|TRBJ2-7
CASSSGLNLAEQYF
>-|TRBV10-3|TRBJ1-1
CAISEYSGTEAFF
>once|TRBV5-5|TRBJ2-1
CASSLAPGAPYNEQFF
>few|TRBV7-2|TRBJ1-5
CASSLSLGGPQPQHF
>-|TRBV11-2|TRBJ1-1
CASSLGRLQPTEAFF
>-|TRBV11-2|TRBJ2-7
CASSLDGPPSYEQYF
>-|TRBV7-8|TRBJ2-7
CASSSTSGYSYEQYF
>-|TRBV11-2|TRBJ2-7
CASSLDEGGVGYEQYF
>-|TRBV28|TRBJ2-7
CASSVSGSTYEQYF
>-|TRBV5-6|TRBJ2-7
CASSLYTQREQYF